The rows below give T cell receptor beta chains drawn from one sample of a study of T cell responses to AZD1222 COVID-19 vaccine. Profiling relied on immunoSEQ multiplex PCR, and the TCRdb table lists in-frame clones only, not all of them. The top ten clones hold 4.5% of a sample with about 94,000 clones, roughly 85% of them seen once. The sequencing used peripheral blood, collected 28 days after the second AZD1222 dose. The source is an adult who received the AZD1222 COVID-19 vaccine. CDR3s include the opening cysteine and the closing phenylalanine or tryptophan. D genes are given only for firm matches. Size values are once, few and many counts, or a class for expanded clones, and some rows have none.

d_call	v_call	clone_size	j_call	cdr3_nt	cdr3_aa
TRBD1	TRBV6-5	-	TRBJ1-1	TGTGCCAGCAGTCGGACAGGGATAAACACTGAAGCTTTCTTT	CASSRTGINTEAFF
-	TRBV2	once	TRBJ1-1	TGTGCCAGCAGTCTACTTGGACGGCAGAACACTGAAGCTTTCTTT	CASSLLGRQNTEAFF
TRBD1	TRBV2	-	TRBJ1-5	TGTGCCAGCAGAGAGACAGGGAATCAGCCCCAGCATTTT	CASRETGNQPQHF
TRBD2	TRBV4-1	-	TRBJ2-2	TGCGCCAGCAGCCAAGATTCGAGCGGGAGGGCTGGCACCGGGGAGCTGTTTTTT	CASSQDSSGRAGTGELFF
TRBD2	TRBV20-1	-	TRBJ2-7	TGCAGTGCTAGTGGACTAGCGGGAGGGCAGAACGAGCAGTACTTC	CSASGLAGGQNEQYF
TRBD1	TRBV13	-	TRBJ2-2	TGTGCCAGCAGCTTAGGCCCCCAGGGGGCTGGAACCGGGGAGCTGTTTTTT	CASSLGPQGAGTGELFF
-	TRBV6-4	-	TRBJ2-1	TGTGCCAGCAGTGCGGAGGCCCTCGGCAATGAGCAGTTCTTC	CASSAEALGNEQFF
-	TRBV11-2	few	TRBJ2-2	TGTGCCAGCAGCATAGGGAACGGGGAGCTGTTTTTT	CASSIGNGELFF
-	TRBV20-1	-	TRBJ1-3	TGCAGTGCGCGGGTTGGAAACACCATATATTTT	CSARVGNTIYF
-	TRBV12-3/TRBV12-4	-	TRBJ2-7	TGTGCCAGCAGTCCGGACACCTACGAGCAGTACTTC	CASSPDTYEQYF
-	TRBV13	-	TRBJ2-3	TGTGCCAGCAGCTTGGTGGGGGCTGGGGATACGCAGTATTTT	CASSLVGAGDTQYF
-	TRBV19	-	TRBJ2-2	TGTGCCAGTACTCTATTACCGAACACCGGGGAGCTGTTTTTT	CASTLLPNTGELFF
-	TRBV10-3	-	TRBJ1-1	TGTGCCATCAGTGAGACCCCTGTGAACACTGAAGCTTTCTTT	CAISETPVNTEAFF
TRBD1	TRBV24-1	-	TRBJ2-2	TGTGCCACCAGCCTAACAGGGGGCTCCGGGGAGCTGTTTTTT	CATSLTGGSGELFF
-	TRBV30	-	TRBJ1-1	TGTGCCTGGAGAAGGCAGGGGCGACGTACTGAAGCTTTCTTT	CAWRRQGRRTEAFF
-	TRBV29-1	-	TRBJ1-4	TGCAGCGTTGGTCTGGCAGGGTCTAATGAAAAACTGTTTTTT	CSVGLAGSNEKLFF
TRBD2	TRBV6-2/TRBV6-3	-	TRBJ2-7	TGTGCCAGCAGCTTCCTTAGCGGGAGGCCCGGGAACTACGAGCAGTACTTC	CASSFLSGRPGNYEQYF
TRBD1	TRBV12-3/TRBV12-4	-	TRBJ1-1	TGTGCCAGCAGTCCCCATCGGACAGGCGAAGCTTTCTTT	CASSPHRTGEAFF
-	TRBV6-6	-	TRBJ1-2	TGTGCCAGCAGTTACTCGGGGGATCAGCTTAACTATGGCTACACCTTC	CASSYSGDQLNYGYTF
TRBD2	TRBV4-1	few	TRBJ2-1	TGCGCCAGCAGCCAAGGAGGAGCGGGAGGGCAGGATGAGCAGTTCTTC	CASSQGGAGGQDEQFF
TRBD2	TRBV28	-	TRBJ2-7	TGTGCCAGCAGCACACTCGCCCCGGGACTACACCAAGACTACGAGCAGTACTTC	CASSTLAPGLHQDYEQYF
TRBD1	TRBV6-1	-	TRBJ2-1	TGTGCCAGCAGGCCTCGGGACAGTAGCAATGAGCAGTTCTTC	CASRPRDSSNEQFF
-	TRBV7-8	-	TRBJ1-4	TGTGCCAGCAGCTCACACCGGGCCTCCGTAAAACTGTTTTTT	CASSSHRASVKLFF
TRBD1	TRBV10-3	-	TRBJ2-5	TGTGCCACCGGGACAGGGGGCCAAGAGACCCAGTACTTC	CATGTGGQETQYF
TRBD1	TRBV3-1/TRBV3-2	-	TRBJ2-2	TGTGCCAGCAGCCTCGACAGGGGAGGAACCCCTAAGAACACCGGGGAGCTGTTTTTT	CASSLDRGGTPKNTGELFF
-	TRBV7-2	-	TRBJ2-7	TGTGCCAGCAGCTTAGAGGGGACGGGACACTACGAGCAGTACTTC	CASSLEGTGHYEQYF
TRBD2	TRBV10-3	-	TRBJ2-1	TGTGCCATCAGTGTTGAAACCGGGACTAGCCACCCCAATGAGCAGTTCTTC	CAISVETGTSHPNEQFF
TRBD1	TRBV7-9	-	TRBJ1-2	TGTGCCAGCAGCCAAAGCCCGGGACAGGGAAGAAAAGATGGCTACACCTTC	CASSQSPGQGRKDGYTF
-	TRBV19	-	TRBJ2-1	TGTGCCAGCAAAAGGGAGGCTCGGGACAATGAGCAGTTCTTC	CASKREARDNEQFF
-	TRBV28	-	TRBJ1-2	TGTGCCAGCAGTTTATCGCCAGGGGAGTTGACTGGCTACACCTTC	CASSLSPGELTGYTF
TRBD2	TRBV10-3	-	TRBJ2-5	TGTGCCATCAGTGAAGGGGGAAGCGGGAGGGCGTACCAAGAGACCCAGTACTTC	CAISEGGSGRAYQETQYF
TRBD2	TRBV10-3	-	TRBJ2-7	TGTGCCATCAGAGAGAGGGTAGCGGGAGTTACCTCCTACGAGCAGTACTTC	CAIRERVAGVTSYEQYF
TRBD1	TRBV7-2	-	TRBJ2-1	TGTGCCAGCAGCCCTGGACAGGGGGGCACCTACAATGAGCAGTTCTTC	CASSPGQGGTYNEQFF
-	TRBV6-1	-	TRBJ2-1	TGTGCCAGCAGTGAAGCCGGGGGCGTCCGGCCGGGCTCCTACAATGAGCAGTTCTTC	CASSEAGGVRPGSYNEQFF